These T cell receptor beta chains were read from a single sample in a study of regulatory T cells in long-lasting Graves disease. TCRdb redid the calling of the multiplex PCR reads with MiXCR, one entry per CDR3 protein. The top ten clones hold 10% to 15% of a sample with 400,000 to 500,000 distinct CDR3 sequences, approximately 22% of them seen once. Sequencing was performed on peripheral blood mononuclear cells (PBMCs), taken when the disease was refractory, from a patient treated with antithyroid drugs. Receptors were obtained from a female donor with Graves disease. CDR3s include the opening cysteine and the closing phenylalanine or tryptophan. The D gene is left open where the match is weak. Only some rows state a clone size, as once, few, many or a class for expanded clones.

size: few
V: TRBV10-3
J: TRBJ2-5
D: -
CDR3: CAISSAGPDEYQETQYF
DNA: TGTGCCATCAGTTCTGCGGGCCCGGACGAGTACCAAGAGACCCAGTACTTC

size: few
V: TRBV28
J: TRBJ1-5
D: TRBD1
CDR3: CASRPGGRGNQPQHF
DNA: TGTGCCAGCAGGCCAGGGGGACGGGGCAATCAGCCCCAGCATTTT

size: -
V: TRBV5-1
J: TRBJ1-1
D: -
CDR3: CASSYRESTEAFF
DNA: TGCGCCAGCAGTTACCGGGAATCCACTGAAGCTTTCTTT

size: few
V: TRBV12-3/TRBV12-4
J: TRBJ2-7
D: TRBD2
CDR3: CASRGGTSGRYEQYF
DNA: TGTGCCAGCAGGGGCGGGACTAGCGGGAGGTACGAGCAGTACTTC

size: many
V: TRBV28
J: TRBJ2-2
D: -
CDR3: CASSLIENTGELFF
DNA: TGTGCCAGCAGTTTAATAGAGAACACCGGGGAGCTGTTTTTT

size: few
V: TRBV29-1
J: TRBJ2-3
D: -
CDR3: CSVEGARATDTQYF
DNA: TGCAGCGTTGAGGGGGCCAGAGCAACAGATACGCAGTATTTT

size: few
V: TRBV11-2
J: TRBJ2-1
D: TRBD2
CDR3: CASSTPGLAGHSYNEQLF
DNA: TGTGCCAGCAGCACTCCCGGACTAGCGGGGCACTCCTACAATGAGCAGCTCTTC

size: many
V: TRBV9
J: TRBJ2-5
D: -
CDR3: CASSNGVGETQYF
DNA: TGTGCCAGCAGCAACGGGGTGGGGGAGACCCAGTACTTC

size: -
V: TRBV28
J: TRBJ1-4
D: TRBD1
CDR3: CASTREGTGEEKLFF
DNA: TGTGCCAGCACGAGGGAAGGGACAGGAGAAGAAAAACTGTTTTTT

size: few
V: TRBV6-1
J: TRBJ1-5
D: -
CDR3: CASSEGATNGNQPQHF
DNA: TGTGCCAGCAGTGAGGGAGCCACCAATGGCAATCAGCCCCAGCATTTT

size: many
V: TRBV6-1
J: TRBJ1-1
D: TRBD1
CDR3: CASRPLTGDTEAFF
DNA: TGTGCCAGCAGGCCCCTTACAGGGGACACTGAAGCTTTCTTT

size: many
V: TRBV12-3/TRBV12-4
J: TRBJ1-5
D: -
CDR3: CASSPGTLDQPQHF
DNA: TGTGCCAGCAGCCCCGGGACATTAGATCAGCCCCAGCATTTT

size: -
V: TRBV12-3/TRBV12-4
J: TRBJ2-1
D: TRBD2
CDR3: CASSLGTSGTYNEQFF
DNA: TGTGCCAGCAGTCTAGGGACTAGCGGAACCTACAATGAGCAGTTCTTC

size: few
V: TRBV7-9
J: TRBJ2-7
D: -
CDR3: CASSSDRTHTYEQYF
DNA: TGTGCCAGCAGTTCGGACCGGACACATACCTACGAGCAGTACTTC

size: many
V: TRBV2
J: TRBJ2-5
D: -
CDR3: CASSEAVTPGETQYF
DNA: TGTGCCAGCAGTGAAGCGGTGACTCCCGGGGAGACCCAGTACTTC

size: -
V: TRBV5-6
J: TRBJ1-1
D: -
CDR3: CASSGGGEAFF
DNA: TGTGCCAGCAGTGGGGGGGGCGAAGCTTTCTTT

size: many
V: TRBV28
J: TRBJ1-5
D: TRBD1
CDR3: CASSLLGQQVDWSNQPQHF
DNA: TGTGCCAGCAGTTTGCTGGGACAGCAAGTTGACTGGAGCAATCAGCCCCAGCATTTT

size: -
V: TRBV5-1
J: TRBJ1-2
D: -
CDR3: CASSLAGTANYGYTF
DNA: TGCGCCAGCAGCTTGGCAGGGACGGCTAACTATGGCTACACCTTC

size: many
V: TRBV6-2/TRBV6-3
J: TRBJ1-2
D: -
CDR3: CASSSPGRNYGYTF
DNA: TGTGCCAGCAGTTCTCCGGGGAGAAACTATGGCTACACCTTC

size: -
V: TRBV28
J: TRBJ2-3
D: TRBD2
CDR3: CASSQLPLAGVSDTQYF
DNA: TGTGCCAGCAGCCAACTACCGCTAGCGGGAGTTTCAGATACGCAGTATTTT

size: -
V: TRBV5-4
J: TRBJ1-1
D: TRBD1
CDR3: CASSYWDSMNTEAFF
DNA: TGTGCCAGCAGCTACTGGGACAGTATGAACACTGAAGCTTTCTTT

size: -
V: TRBV30
J: TRBJ2-6
D: -
CDR3: CAWSVQSGANVLTF
DNA: TGTGCCTGGAGTGTACAGTCTGGGGCCAACGTCCTGACTTTC

size: once
V: TRBV11-2
J: TRBJ1-2
D: -
CDR3: CASSRWTEYDYTF
DNA: TGTGCCAGCAGCCGTTGGACAGAATATGACTACACCTTC

size: many
V: TRBV5-1
J: TRBJ1-2
D: TRBD1
CDR3: CASSFGTGGDGYTF
DNA: TGCGCCAGCAGCTTTGGGACAGGCGGCGATGGCTACACCTTC

size: -
V: TRBV11-2
J: TRBJ2-2
D: -
CDR3: CASTPEGGELFF
DNA: TGTGCCAGCACGCCTGAGGGCGGGGAGCTGTTTTTT

size: many
V: TRBV29-1
J: TRBJ1-5
D: -
CDR3: CSARIEENQPQHF
DNA: TGCAGCGCCCGGATTGAAGAGAATCAGCCCCAGCATTTT

size: many
V: TRBV28
J: TRBJ1-4
D: -
CDR3: CASSLGGQSEKLFF
DNA: TGTGCCAGCAGCTTAGGAGGACAATCGGAAAAACTGTTTTTT

size: few
V: TRBV7-9
J: TRBJ1-2
D: TRBD1
CDR3: CASSVDRDNGYTF
DNA: TGTGCCAGCAGCGTGGACAGGGATAACGGCTACACCTTC

size: few
V: TRBV12-3/TRBV12-4
J: TRBJ2-5
D: -
CDR3: CASSLAPYQETQYF
DNA: TGTGCCAGCAGTTTGGCTCCGTACCAAGAGACCCAGTACTTC

size: many
V: TRBV3-1
J: TRBJ1-1
D: -
CDR3: CASRSAIEAFF
DNA: TGTGCCAGCAGGAGTGCAATTGAAGCTTTCTTT

size: -
V: TRBV4-1
J: TRBJ2-5
D: -
CDR3: CASSQGVRSQETQYF
DNA: TGCGCCAGCAGCCAAGGAGTCAGGTCCCAAGAGACCCAGTACTTC

size: -
V: TRBV7-7
J: TRBJ2-7
D: -
CDR3: CASREPKPCDYRDSYEQYF
DNA: TGTGCTAGCAGGGAACCCAAACCGTGCGACTACCGGGATTCCTACGAGCAGTACTTC

size: -
V: TRBV5-1
J: TRBJ2-5
D: -
CDR3: CASSLEVSETQYF
DNA: TGCGCCAGCAGCTTGGAGGTGTCGGAGACCCAGTACTTC

size: many
V: TRBV29-1
J: TRBJ2-7
D: -
CDR3: CSVVNNEQYF
DNA: TGCAGCGTTGTGAACAACGAGCAGTACTTC

size: few
V: TRBV7-9
J: TRBJ1-1
D: -
CDR3: CASSLAGFANPEAFF
DNA: TGTGCCAGCAGCTTAGCGGGGTTCGCAAATCCTGAAGCTTTCTTT

size: many
V: TRBV28
J: TRBJ1-4
D: TRBD1
CDR3: CASSSGQGRTNEKLFF
DNA: TGTGCCAGCAGTTCAGGACAGGGGAGGACTAATGAAAAACTGTTTTTT

size: many
V: TRBV28
J: TRBJ1-5
D: TRBD1
CDR3: CASSLIGQGHQPQHF
DNA: TGTGCCAGCAGTTTAATTGGACAGGGCCACCAGCCCCAGCATTTT

size: -
V: TRBV28
J: TRBJ2-2
D: -
CDR3: CASRSVGLNTGELFF
DNA: TGTGCCAGCAGGTCAGTGGGCCTGAACACCGGGGAGCTGTTTTTT

size: few
V: TRBV5-1
J: TRBJ2-4
D: -
CDR3: CASSLSTVAKNIQYF
DNA: TGCGCCAGCAGCTTGTCCACAGTAGCCAAAAACATTCAGTACTTC